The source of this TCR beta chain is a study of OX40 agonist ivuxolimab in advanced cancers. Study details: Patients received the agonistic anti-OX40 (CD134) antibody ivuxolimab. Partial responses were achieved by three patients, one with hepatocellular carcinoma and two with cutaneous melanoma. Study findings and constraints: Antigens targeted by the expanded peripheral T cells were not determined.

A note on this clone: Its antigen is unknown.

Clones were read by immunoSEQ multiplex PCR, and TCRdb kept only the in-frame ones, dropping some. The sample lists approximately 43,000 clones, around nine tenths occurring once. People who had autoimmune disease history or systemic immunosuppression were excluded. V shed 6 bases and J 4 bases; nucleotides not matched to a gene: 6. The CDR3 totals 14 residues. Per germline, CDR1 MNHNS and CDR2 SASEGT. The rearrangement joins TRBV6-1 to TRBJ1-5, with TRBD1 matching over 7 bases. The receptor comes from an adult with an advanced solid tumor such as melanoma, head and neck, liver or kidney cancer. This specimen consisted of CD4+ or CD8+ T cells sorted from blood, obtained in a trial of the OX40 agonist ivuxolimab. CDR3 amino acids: CASRAKGANQPQHF. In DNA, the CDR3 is TGTGCCAGCAGGGCTAAGGGGGCAAATCAGCCCCAGCATTTT.